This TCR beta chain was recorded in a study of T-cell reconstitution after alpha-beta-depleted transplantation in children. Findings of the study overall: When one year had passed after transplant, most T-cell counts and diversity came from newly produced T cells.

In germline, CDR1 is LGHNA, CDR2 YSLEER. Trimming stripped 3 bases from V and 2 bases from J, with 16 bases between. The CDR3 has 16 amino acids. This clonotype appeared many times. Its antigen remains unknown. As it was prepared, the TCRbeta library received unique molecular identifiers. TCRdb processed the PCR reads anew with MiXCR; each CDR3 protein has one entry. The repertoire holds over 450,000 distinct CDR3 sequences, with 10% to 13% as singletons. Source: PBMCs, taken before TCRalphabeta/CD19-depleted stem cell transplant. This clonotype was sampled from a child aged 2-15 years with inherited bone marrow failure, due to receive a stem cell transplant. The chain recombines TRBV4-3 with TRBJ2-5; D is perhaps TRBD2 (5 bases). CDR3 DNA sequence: TGCGCCAGCAGCCACCTTCTTCGAGCGGCGCAAGAGACCCAGTACTTC. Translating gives CASSHLLRAAQETQYF.